This T cell receptor (beta chain) was captured in a study of T cell changes during pregnancy in multiple sclerosis. TCRdb's table, derived via immunoSEQ multiplex PCR, lists solely in-frame clones and lacks some. Among roughly 77,000 clones listed, roughly 92% were seen once. This clone was counted a single time. The sample was peripheral blood, taken in the second trimester of pregnancy. This clonotype originated in a female donor with multiple sclerosis, enrolled in a pregnancy study.

CDR3 protein: CASEPGDQFF. The CDR3 DNA sequence: TGTGCCTCCGAACCGGGAGATCAGTTCTTC. The chain is built from TRBV30 and TRBJ2-1; D perhaps matches TRBD2 (6 bases). The V end was cut by 7 bases, the J end by 13 bases, with 14 bases between. The CDR3 sequence is 10 residues long. Germline V gene lookup returns CDR1 GTSNPN and CDR2 SVGIG (reference sequence).